This TCR beta chain was retrieved from a study of cytomegalovirus exposure and HLA in healthy donors. In regard to this clone: Its antigen remains unidentified.

The table came from immunoSEQ multiplex PCR; TCRdb's copy has only in-frame clones and leaves some out. Here the sample spans 190,000 or so clones, approximately 84% being singletons. CDR1 and CDR2 (germline): GTSNPN, SVGIG (reference sequence). V was shortened by 3 bases and J by 5 bases, with 19 bases between the two germline ends. This CDR3 region has 15 residues. The roughly 120-subject validation cohort, separate from the roughly 700-subject first cohort, included the donors. Study-level results: Cytomegalovirus association was assigned to approximately 160 TCR beta chains. For cytomegalovirus status, the classifier reportedly gave diagnoses with high specificity and sensitivity. The tendency of first-cohort TCR clusters to co-occur in the 100 to 150 validation repertoires emerged from a later analysis.

This chain connects TRBV30 to TRBJ1-2; D remains ambiguous. The receptor was derived from a woman aged 18-29 years in good health and CMV-seropositive. The sequencing input was PBMCs. Here the CDR3 reads CAWRQRARVRYGYTF. In DNA, the CDR3 is TGTGCCTGGAGGCAAAGGGCGAGGGTACGGTATGGCTACACCTTC.